Below are 10 T cell receptor beta chains sequenced from a single sample in a study of Graves' ophthalmopathy and Graves' hyperthyroidism. RNA served as the template for amplifying TCR beta CDR3 regions. The workflow started with a first-round RT-PCR run with HTBI primers and then moved on to a second-round multiplex PCR. One entry per CDR3 protein, called by TCRdb with MiXCR from the multiplex PCR reads. This sample has 400,000 or so distinct CDR3 sequences, with 17% found just once. Source material: peripheral blood. These receptors were taken from an adult woman with stable Graves' hyperthyroidism.

This clonotype was recorded at least ten times. The chain recombines TRBV11-2 with TRBJ2-6; D unclear. Germline V gene lookup returns CDR1 SGHAT and CDR2 FQNNGV. This CDR3 contains 16 residues. Trimming removed 6 bases from V and 4 bases from J, with 16 bases in between. This chain's CDR3 is CASRQISGSGANVLTF. The CDR3 DNA follows: TGTGCCAGCAGACAGATTTCAGGCTCGGGGGCCAACGTCCTGACTTTC.

This clonotype occurred many times. The V and J genes are TRBV28 and TRBJ2-6; the match to TRBD1 covers 7 bases. The germline CDR1 and CDR2 sequences are MDHEN and SYDVKM. This CDR3 is built from 18 residues. V dropped 5 bases and J dropped 0; count of bases not matched to a gene: 10. The CDR3 region is CASSPSQGTRSGANVLTF. CDR3 bases: TGTGCCAGCAGTCCCTCACAGGGGACACGCTCTGGGGCCAACGTCCTGACTTTC.

This clonotype was found many times. The chain uses TRBV28 and TRBJ1-2; no clear D gene. V was shortened by 5 bases and J by 0 bases, with 4 bases between the two germline ends. The CDR3 totals 12 residues. Per germline, CDR1 MDHEN and CDR2 SYDVKM. The CDR3 nucleotides read TGTGCCAGCAGTGTATCTAACTATGGCTACACCTTC. Encoded protein: CASSVSNYGYTF.

This clonotype has at least ten counts. The rearrangement links TRBV6-5 to TRBJ1-5, with 7 bases identical to TRBD1. The CDR3 has 16 residues. Germline lookup yields CDR1 MNHEY and CDR2 SVGAGI. Trimming at V came to 2 bases and at J to 4 bases, leaving 8 bases not matched to a gene. In DNA, the CDR3 is TGTGCCAGCAGTTACCCCGGACAGGCCGCGAATCAGCCCCAGCATTTT. Amino acids: CASSYPGQAANQPQHF.

Concerning this clonotype: The CDR3 ends on some other residue instead of the conserved phenylalanine or tryptophan, so this is likely a read error. This chain connects TRBV9 to TRBJ1-2, with D perhaps TRBD1 (5 bases). Germline V lookup: CDR1 SGDLS, CDR2 YYNGEE. The CDR3 sequence is 14 residues long. V was shortened by 2 bases and J by 3 bases, with 11 bases between the two germline ends. CDR3 in DNA: TGTGCCAGCAGCGTCGGAACAGGAGACTATGGCTACACCTAC. Amino acid sequence: CASSVGTGDYGYTY.

There are many counts of this clonotype. The CDR3 spells CASSKAGVGDTQYF. For the CDR3, the DNA is TGTGCCAGCAGCAAAGCGGGAGTGGGAGATACGCAGTATTTT. The chain carries TRBV7-9 and TRBJ2-3; 8 bases fit TRBD2. The germline V gene encodes CDR1 SEHNR and CDR2 FQNEAQ (reference sequence). This CDR3 is 14 amino acids long. V gave up 5 bases and J gave up 5 bases; unmatched junction bases: 6.

This clonotype has a count of ten or more. The rearrangement uses TRBV12-3 or TRBV12-4 and TRBJ2-7, with 7 bases that match TRBD1. The V gene end was trimmed by 5 bases and the J gene end by 3 bases; junction bases not matched to a gene: 1. This CDR3 contains 12 residues. The CDR3 bases are TGTGCCAGCAGTGACAGGGTCTACGAGCAGTACTTC. This gives the protein CASSDRVYEQYF.

This clonotype was counted ten times or more. The rearrangement uses TRBV18 and TRBJ1-1, with a possible D match to TRBD1 (5 bases). Trimming pared 0 bases from V and 4 bases from J, leaving 12 bases between. CDR1 is KGHSH, CDR2 LQKENI, per germline. The CDR3 consists of 15 residues. For the CDR3, the DNA is TGTGCCAGCTCACCACCGGCGGGGGTGGGCACTGAAGCTTTCTTT. This codes for CASSPPAGVGTEAFF.

Ten or more counts support this clonotype. V usage is TRBV28 and J usage is TRBJ2-5, with D possibly being TRBD1 (6 bases). Germline CDR1 reads MDHEN; CDR2 reads SYDVKM. The CDR3 extends over 13 amino acids. Trimming shortened V by 7 bases and J by 3 bases, and 12 bases separated the two germline ends. CDR3 protein: CASTTGTEETQYF. CDR3 DNA: TGTGCCAGCACGACAGGTACCGAAGAGACCCAGTACTTC.

The chain joins TRBV7-2 to TRBJ2-5; D unclear. This CDR3 is built from 15 residues. Trimming left V 7 bases short and J 2 bases short, with 17 bases between. Germline V gene data show CDR1 as SGHTA and CDR2 as FQGNSA. CDR3 DNA sequence: TGTGCCAGCACCCGCACTACAGCGCTTCAAGAGACCCAGTACTTC. As protein: CASTRTTALQETQYF.